This T cell receptor beta chain originates from a study of PD-L1 blockade in urothelial cancer. Looking at the study overall: A median of approximately 150,000 T cells was found in the blood samples.

Regarding time point: peripheral blood 6 weeks after treatment start. The CDR3 sequence is 14 residues long. With 2 bases clipped from V and 6 bases from J, the junction kept 6 bases outside the gene matches. Germline CDR1 GTSNPN, CDR2 SVGIG (reference sequence). Produced via immunoSEQ multiplex PCR; TCRdb's table is partial and in-frame only. The profile shows around 66,000 clones, around nine tenths of them singletons. This receptor was identified in a man aged 55-75 years with urothelial cancer. The input for sequencing was PBMCs, taken around atezolizumab (anti-PD-L1) treatment. The chain carries TRBV30 and TRBJ2-7, with 11 bases identical to TRBD2. For the CDR3, the DNA is TGTGCCTGGAGTACGACTAGCGGGGTGGTCGAGCAGTACTTC. This sequence encodes CAWSTTSGVVEQYF.